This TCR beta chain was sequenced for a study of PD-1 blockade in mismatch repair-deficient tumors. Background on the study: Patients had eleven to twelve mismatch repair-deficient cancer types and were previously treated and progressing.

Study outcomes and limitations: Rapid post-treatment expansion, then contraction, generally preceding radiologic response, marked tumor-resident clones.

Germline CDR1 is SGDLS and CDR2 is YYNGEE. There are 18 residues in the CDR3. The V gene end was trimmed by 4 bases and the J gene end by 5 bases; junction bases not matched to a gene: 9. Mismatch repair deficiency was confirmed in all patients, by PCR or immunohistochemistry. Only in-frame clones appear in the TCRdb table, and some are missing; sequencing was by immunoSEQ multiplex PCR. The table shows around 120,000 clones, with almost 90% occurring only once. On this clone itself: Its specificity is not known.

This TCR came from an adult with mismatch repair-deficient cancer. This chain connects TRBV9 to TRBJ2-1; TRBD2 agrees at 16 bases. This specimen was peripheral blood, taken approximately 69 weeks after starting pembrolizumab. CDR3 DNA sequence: TGTGCCAGCAGCCCAGGGGGACTAGCGGGAGGGAAAAACAATGAGCAGTTCTTC. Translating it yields CASSPGGLAGGKNNEQFF.